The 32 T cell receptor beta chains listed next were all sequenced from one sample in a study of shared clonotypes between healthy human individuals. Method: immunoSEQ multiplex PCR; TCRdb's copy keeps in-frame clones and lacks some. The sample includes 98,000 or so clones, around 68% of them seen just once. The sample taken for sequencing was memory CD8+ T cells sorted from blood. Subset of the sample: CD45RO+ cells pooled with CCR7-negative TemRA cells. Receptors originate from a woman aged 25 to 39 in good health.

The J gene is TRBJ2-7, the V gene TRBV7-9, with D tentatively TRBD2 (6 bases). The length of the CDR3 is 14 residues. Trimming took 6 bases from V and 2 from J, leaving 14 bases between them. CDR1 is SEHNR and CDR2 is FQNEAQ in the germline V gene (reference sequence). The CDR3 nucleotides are TGTGCCAGCAGATCACGGGAGAACCCCTACGAGCAGTACTTC. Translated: CASRSRENPYEQYF.

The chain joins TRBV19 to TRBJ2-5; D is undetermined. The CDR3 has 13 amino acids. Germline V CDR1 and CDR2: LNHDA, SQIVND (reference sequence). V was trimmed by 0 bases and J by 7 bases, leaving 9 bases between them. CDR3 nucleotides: TGTGCCAGTAGTATAGATCTGTTGGGGACCCAGTACTTC. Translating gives CASSIDLLGTQYF.

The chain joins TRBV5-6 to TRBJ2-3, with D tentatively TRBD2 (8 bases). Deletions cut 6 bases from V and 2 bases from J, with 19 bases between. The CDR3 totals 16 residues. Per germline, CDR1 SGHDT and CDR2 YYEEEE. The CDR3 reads CASNPGRDRYTDTQYF. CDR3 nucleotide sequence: TGTGCCAGCAACCCCGGGAGGGACAGATACACAGATACGCAGTATTTT.

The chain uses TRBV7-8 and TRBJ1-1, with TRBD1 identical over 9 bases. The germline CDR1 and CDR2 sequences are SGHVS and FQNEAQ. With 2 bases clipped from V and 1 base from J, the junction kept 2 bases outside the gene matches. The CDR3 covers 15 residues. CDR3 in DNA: TGTGCCAGCAGCTTATCGGACAGGGGGAACACTGAAGCTTTCTTT. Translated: CASSLSDRGNTEAFF.

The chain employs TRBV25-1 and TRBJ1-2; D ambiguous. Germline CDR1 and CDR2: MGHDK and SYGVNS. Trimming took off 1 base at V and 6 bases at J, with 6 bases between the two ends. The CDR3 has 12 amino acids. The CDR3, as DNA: TGTGCCAGCAGTGAATTGTCAGATGGCTACACCTTC. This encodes CASSELSDGYTF.

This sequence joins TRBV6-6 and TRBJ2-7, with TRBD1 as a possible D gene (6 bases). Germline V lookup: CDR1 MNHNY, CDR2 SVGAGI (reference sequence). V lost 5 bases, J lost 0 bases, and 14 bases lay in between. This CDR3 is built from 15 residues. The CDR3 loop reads CASSPRTVSSYEQYF. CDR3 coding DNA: TGTGCCAGCAGTCCACGGACAGTGTCCTCCTACGAGCAGTACTTC.

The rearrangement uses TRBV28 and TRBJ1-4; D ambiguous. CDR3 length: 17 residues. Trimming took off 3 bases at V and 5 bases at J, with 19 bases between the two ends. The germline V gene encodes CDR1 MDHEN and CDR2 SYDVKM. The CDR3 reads CASSFTSILSWNEKLFF. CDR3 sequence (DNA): TGTGCCAGCAGTTTTACCAGCATACTGTCCTGGAATGAAAAACTGTTTTTT. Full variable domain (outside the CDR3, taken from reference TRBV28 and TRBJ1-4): DVKVTQSSRYLVKRTGEKVFLECVQDMDHENMFWYRQDPGLGLRLIYFSYDVKMKEKGDIPEGYSVSREKKERFSLILESASTNQTSMYLCASSFTSILSWNEKLFFGSGTQLSVL.

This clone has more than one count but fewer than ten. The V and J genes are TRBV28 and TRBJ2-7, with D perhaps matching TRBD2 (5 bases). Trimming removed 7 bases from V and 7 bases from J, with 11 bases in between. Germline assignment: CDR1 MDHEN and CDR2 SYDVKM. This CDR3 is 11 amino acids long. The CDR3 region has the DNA TGTGCCAGCAAGGGAGTATGGGAGCAGTACTTC. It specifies CASKGVWEQYF.

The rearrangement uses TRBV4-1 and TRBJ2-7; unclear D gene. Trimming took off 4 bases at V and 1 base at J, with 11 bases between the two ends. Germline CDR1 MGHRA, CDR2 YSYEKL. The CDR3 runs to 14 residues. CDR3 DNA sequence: TGCGCCAGCAGCCCCCGAGGTCAATCCTACGAGCAGTACTTC. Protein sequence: CASSPRGQSYEQYF.

This chain's CDR3 is CASSLGRNTIYF. DNA of the CDR3: TGTGCCAGCAGCTTGGGTCGTAACACCATATATTTT. The gene calls are TRBV5-6 and TRBJ1-3; D gene ambiguous. From germline, CDR1 is SGHDT and CDR2 YYEEEE. V lost 0 bases to trimming and J lost 7 bases, with 5 bases between them. The CDR3 has 12 amino acids. Full variable domain (missing parts from reference TRBV5-6 and TRBJ1-3): DAGVTQSPTHLIKTRGQQVTLRCSPKSGHDTVSWYQQALGQGPQFIFQYYEEEERQRGNFPDRFSGHQFPNYSSELNVNALLLGDSALYLCASSLGRNTIYFGEGSWLTVV.

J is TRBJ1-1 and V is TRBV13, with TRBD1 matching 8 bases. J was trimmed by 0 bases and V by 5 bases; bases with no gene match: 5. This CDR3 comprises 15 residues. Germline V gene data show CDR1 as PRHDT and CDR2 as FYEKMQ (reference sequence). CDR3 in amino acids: CASSNRDRMNTEAFF. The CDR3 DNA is TGTGCCAGCAGCAACCGGGACAGGATGAACACTGAAGCTTTCTTT.

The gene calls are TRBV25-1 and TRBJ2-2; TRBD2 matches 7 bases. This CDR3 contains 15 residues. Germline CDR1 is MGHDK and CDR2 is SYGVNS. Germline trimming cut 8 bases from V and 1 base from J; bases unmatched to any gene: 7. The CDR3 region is CASREPSGNTGELFF. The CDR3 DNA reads TGTGCCAGCCGAGAACCTAGCGGGAACACCGGGGAGCTGTTTTTT.

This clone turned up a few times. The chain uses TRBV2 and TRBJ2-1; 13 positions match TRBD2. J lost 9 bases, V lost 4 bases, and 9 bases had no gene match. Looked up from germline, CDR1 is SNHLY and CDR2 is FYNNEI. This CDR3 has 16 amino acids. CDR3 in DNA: TGTGCCAGCAGTGGACACGGGACTAGCGGGAATCTTGAGCAGTTCTTC. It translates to CASSGHGTSGNLEQFF.

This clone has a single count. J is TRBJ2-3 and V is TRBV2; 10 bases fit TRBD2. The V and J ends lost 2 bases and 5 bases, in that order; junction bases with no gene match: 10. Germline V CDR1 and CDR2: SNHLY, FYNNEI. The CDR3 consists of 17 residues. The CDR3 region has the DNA TGTGCCAGCAGTGAAAGTTTAACTAGCGGGACGGGAGATACGCAGTATTTT. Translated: CASSESLTSGTGDTQYF.

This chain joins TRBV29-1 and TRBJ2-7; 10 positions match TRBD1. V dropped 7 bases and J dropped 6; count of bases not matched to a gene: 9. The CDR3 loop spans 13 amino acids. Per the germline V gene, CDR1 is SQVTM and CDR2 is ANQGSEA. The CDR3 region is CSGGTGEYGEQYF. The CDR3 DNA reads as TGCAGCGGCGGGACAGGGGAATACGGCGAGCAGTACTTC.

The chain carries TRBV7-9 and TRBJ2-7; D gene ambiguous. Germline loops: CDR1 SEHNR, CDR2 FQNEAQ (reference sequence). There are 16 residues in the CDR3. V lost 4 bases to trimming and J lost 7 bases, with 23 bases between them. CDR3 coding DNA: TGTGCCAGCAGCTCGCCGATGGGGTTTCGGTTGGTGGAGCAGTACTTC. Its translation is CASSSPMGFRLVEQYF.

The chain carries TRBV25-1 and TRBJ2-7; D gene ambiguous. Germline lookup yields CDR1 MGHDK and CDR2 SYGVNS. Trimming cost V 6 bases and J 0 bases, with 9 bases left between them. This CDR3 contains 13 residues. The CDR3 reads CASRNSDSYEQYF. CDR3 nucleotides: TGTGCCAGCAGAAACAGTGACTCCTACGAGCAGTACTTC.

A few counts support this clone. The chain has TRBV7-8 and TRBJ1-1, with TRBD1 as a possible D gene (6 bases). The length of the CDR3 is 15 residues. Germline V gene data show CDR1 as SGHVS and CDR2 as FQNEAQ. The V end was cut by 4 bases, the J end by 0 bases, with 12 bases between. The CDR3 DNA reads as TGTGCCAGCAGCTCCTCACAGGGATTGAACACTGAAGCTTTCTTT. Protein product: CASSSSQGLNTEAFF.

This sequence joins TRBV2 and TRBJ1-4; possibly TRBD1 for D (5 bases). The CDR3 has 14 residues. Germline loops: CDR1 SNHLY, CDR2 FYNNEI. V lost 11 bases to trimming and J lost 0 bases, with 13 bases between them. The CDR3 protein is CAWQEGATNEKLFF. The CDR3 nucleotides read TGTGCCTGGCAAGAAGGGGCAACTAATGAAAAACTGTTTTTT.

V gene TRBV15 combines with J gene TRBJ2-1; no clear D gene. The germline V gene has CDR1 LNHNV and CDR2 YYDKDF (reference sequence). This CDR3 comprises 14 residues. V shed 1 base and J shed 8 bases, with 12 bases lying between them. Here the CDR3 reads CATSRGPKWDEQFF. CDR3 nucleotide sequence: TGTGCCACCAGCAGAGGTCCCAAATGGGATGAGCAGTTCTTC.

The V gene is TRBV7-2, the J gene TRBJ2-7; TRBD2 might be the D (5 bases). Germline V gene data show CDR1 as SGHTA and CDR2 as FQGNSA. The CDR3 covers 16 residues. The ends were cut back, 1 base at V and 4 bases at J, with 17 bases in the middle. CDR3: CASSLEVLRDVYEQYF. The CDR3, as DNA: TGTGCCAGCAGCTTAGAAGTTTTGAGGGATGTGTACGAGCAGTACTTC.

CDR3 nucleotides: TGTGCCAGCAGTATTAGCGGCTTCTCCTACGAGCAGTACTTC. Translation gives CASSISGFSYEQYF. The rearrangement links TRBV6-5 to TRBJ2-7, with a tentative D call TRBD2 (6 bases). CDR1 MNHEY and CDR2 SVGAGI come from the germline V gene. The CDR3 has 14 amino acids. V dropped 5 bases and J dropped 0 bases, with 11 bases sitting between them.

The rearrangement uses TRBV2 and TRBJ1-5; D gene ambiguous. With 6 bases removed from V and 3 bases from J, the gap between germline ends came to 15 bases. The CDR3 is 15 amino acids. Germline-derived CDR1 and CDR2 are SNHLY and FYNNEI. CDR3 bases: TGTGCCAGCAGGACGACCCGGGCAATCAATCAGCCCCAGCATTTT. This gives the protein CASRTTRAINQPQHF.

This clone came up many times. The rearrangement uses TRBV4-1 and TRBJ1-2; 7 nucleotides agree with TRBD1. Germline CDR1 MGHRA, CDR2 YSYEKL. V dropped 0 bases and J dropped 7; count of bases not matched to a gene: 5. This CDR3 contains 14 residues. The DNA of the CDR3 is TGCGCCAGCAGCCAAGATTTGACAGGGAGTGGCTACACCTTC. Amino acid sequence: CASSQDLTGSGYTF.

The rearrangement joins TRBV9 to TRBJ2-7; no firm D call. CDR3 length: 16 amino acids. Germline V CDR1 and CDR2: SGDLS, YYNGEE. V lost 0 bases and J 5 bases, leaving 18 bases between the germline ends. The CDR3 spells CASSVVPLTWVHEQYF. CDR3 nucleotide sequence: TGTGCCAGCAGCGTAGTGCCCCTGACATGGGTCCACGAGCAGTACTTC. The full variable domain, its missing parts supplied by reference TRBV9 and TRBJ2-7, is DSGVTQTPKHLITATGQRVTLRCSPRSGDLSVYWYQQSLDQGLQFLIQYYNGEERAKGNILERFSAQQFPDLHSELNLSSLELGDSALYFCASSVVPLTWVHEQYFGPGTRLTVT.

Here the CDR3 reads CASSEATGGTGELFF. CDR3 bases: TGTGCCAGCAGTGAAGCGACAGGGGGCACCGGGGAGCTGTTTTTT. The rearrangement links TRBV6-1 to TRBJ2-2; TRBD1 agrees at 9 bases. With V trimmed by 0 bases and J by 4 bases, 0 bases remained unmatched. CDR3 length equals 15 residues. Germline CDR1 reads MNHNS; CDR2 reads SASEGT.

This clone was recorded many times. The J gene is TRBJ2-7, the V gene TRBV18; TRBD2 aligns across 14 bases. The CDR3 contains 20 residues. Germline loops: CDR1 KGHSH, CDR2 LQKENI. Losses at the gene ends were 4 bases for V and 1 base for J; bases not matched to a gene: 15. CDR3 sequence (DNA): TGTGCCAGCTCACTTAGAACCGGGACTAGCGGGAGCCCAACATCCTACGAGCAGTACTTC. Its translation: CASSLRTGTSGSPTSYEQYF.

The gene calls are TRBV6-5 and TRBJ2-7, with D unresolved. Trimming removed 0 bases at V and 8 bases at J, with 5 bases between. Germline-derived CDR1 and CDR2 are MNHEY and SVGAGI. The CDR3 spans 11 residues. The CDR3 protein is CASSYSQKQYF. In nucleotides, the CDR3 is TGTGCCAGCAGTTACTCACAGAAGCAGTACTTC.

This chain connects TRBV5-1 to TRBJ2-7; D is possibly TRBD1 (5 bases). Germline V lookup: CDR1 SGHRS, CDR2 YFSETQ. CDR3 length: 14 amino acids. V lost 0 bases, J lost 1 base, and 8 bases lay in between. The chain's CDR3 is CASSLEGLSYEQYF. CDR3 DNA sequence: TGCGCCAGCAGCTTGGAGGGGCTATCCTACGAGCAGTACTTC.

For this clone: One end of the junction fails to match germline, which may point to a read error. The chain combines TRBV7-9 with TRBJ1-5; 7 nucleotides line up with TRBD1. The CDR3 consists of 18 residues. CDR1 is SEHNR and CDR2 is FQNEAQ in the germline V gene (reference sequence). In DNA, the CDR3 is TGTGCCAGCAGTTTAGATCGACAGGGAGCTCCTGGCAATCAGCCCCAGCATTTT. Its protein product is CASSLDRQGAPGNQPQHF.

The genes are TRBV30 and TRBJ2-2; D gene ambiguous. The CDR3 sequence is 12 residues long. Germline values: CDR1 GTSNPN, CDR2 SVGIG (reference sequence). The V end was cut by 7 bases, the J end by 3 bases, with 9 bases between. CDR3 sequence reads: CALYSDTGELFF. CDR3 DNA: TGTGCCTTGTACAGCGACACCGGGGAGCTGTTTTTT.

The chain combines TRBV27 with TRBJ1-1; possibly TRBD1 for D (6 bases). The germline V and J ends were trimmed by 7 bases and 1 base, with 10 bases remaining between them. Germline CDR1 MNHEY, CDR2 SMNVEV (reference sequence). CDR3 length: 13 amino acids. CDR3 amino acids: CASNPTGNTEAFF. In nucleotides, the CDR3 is TGTGCCAGCAACCCGACAGGGAACACTGAAGCTTTCTTT.